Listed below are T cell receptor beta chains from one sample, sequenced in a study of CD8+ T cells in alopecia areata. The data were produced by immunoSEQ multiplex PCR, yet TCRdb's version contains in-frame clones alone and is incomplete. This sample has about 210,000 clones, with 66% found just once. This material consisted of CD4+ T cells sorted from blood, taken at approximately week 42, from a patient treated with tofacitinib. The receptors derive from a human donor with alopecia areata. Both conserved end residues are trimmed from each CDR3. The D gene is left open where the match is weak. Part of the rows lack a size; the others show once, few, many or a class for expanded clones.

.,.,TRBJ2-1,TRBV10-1,ASSGGTEPQF
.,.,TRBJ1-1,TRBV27,ASSLYRVNTEAF
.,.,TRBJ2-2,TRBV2,ASSSGTLNTGELF
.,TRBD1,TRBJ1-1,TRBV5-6,ASSLGDRGTEAF
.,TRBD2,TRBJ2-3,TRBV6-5,ASSSRGGPSDTQY
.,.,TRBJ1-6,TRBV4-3,ASSQDPRNSPLH
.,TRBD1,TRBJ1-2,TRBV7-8,ASSYDGQGNYGYT
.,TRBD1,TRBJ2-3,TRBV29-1,SVADRFNTDTQY
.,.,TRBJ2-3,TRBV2,ASRARGVRTDTQY
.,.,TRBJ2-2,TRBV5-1,ASSLATYTGELF
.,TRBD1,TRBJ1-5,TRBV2,ASRGRGPSHQPQH
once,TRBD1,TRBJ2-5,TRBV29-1,SVGQGVKETQY
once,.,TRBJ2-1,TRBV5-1,ASSLERASHNEQF
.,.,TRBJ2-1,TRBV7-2,ASSLGLGRYQYEQF
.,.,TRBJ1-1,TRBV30,AWSNDLNTEAF
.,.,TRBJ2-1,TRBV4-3,ASSQVSGSNEQF
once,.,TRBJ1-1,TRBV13,ASSLDDSYTEAF
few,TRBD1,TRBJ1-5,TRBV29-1,SVEIDRGQPQH
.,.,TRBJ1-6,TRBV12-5,ASGLNNSPLH
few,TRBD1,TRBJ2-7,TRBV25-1,ASSELDRPYEQY
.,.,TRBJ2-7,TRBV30,AWRPNSYEQY
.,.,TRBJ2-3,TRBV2,ASNSGSSTDTQY
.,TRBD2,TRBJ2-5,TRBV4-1,ASSQVHGTSGETQY
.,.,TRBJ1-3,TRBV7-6,ASSLDADKGNTIY
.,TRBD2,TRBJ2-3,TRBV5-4,ASSLGGRGSGNTQY
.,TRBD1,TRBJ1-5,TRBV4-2,ASSLSGQGGSNQPQH
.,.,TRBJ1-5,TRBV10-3,AISESRGIGNQPQH
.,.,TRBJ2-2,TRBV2,ASKTDARHNGELF
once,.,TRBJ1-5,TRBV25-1,ASSAPGRNQPQH
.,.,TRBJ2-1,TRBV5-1,ASSPGDSPSEQF
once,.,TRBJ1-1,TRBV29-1,SVDRDVNTEAF
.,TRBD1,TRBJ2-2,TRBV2,ASSALDRAGELF
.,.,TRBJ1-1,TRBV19,ASSVDGGREAF
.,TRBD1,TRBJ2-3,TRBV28,ASSLDRVKDTQY
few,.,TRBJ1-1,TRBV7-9,ASSPSS
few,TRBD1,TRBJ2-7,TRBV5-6,ASSNVPTGVYHEQY
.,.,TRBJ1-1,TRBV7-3,ASSLTRVNTEAF
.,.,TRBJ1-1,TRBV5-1,ASSLAVGTEAF
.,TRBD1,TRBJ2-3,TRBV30,AWNRDSSTSTDTQY
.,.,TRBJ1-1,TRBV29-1,SGTVNTEAF